These 2 T cell receptor beta chains were sequenced from one sample in a study of regulatory and conventional T cells in RAG deficiency. Data came from immunoSEQ multiplex PCR; TCRdb stores just in-frame clones and leaves some out. The sample carries some 28,000 clones, 80% to 95% recorded once. Regulatory T cells were sorted from blood as CD4+ CD25-high CD127-low cells. The sample was also reused in another study, on regulatory T cells. As that report states: Amplification used 52 TRBV primers and 13 TRBJ primers.

The sample taken for sequencing was Tregs sorted from blood. These receptor sequences come from a human donor in good health.

This sequence joins TRBV5-1 and TRBJ2-2; 8 positions agree with TRBD2. The CDR3 extends over 18 amino acids. CDR1 and CDR2 from the germline V gene are SGHRS and YFSETQ. V shed 0 bases and J 0 bases; nucleotides not matched to a gene: 7. The CDR3 here is CASSLVGLAGSNTGELFF. Written as DNA, the CDR3 is TGCGCCAGCAGCTTGGTAGGCCTAGCGGGCTCGAACACCGGGGAGCTGTTTTTT.

The chain employs TRBV5-1 and TRBJ2-1, with D maybe TRBD2 (5 bases). Trimming left V 0 bases short and J 10 bases short, with 11 bases between. The CDR3 has 13 amino acids. Germline V CDR1 and CDR2: SGHRS, YFSETQ. CDR3 amino acids: CASSLAGRREQFF. CDR3 nucleotides: TGCGCCAGCAGCTTGGCCGGACGGAGGGAGCAGTTCTTC.